Following are 7 T cell receptor beta chains from one sample sequenced in a study of identical twins. TCRdb independently ran MiXCR on the 5' RACE reads; one entry per CDR3 protein. This sample has 200,000 or so distinct CDR3 sequences, with 6.5% to 8.5% found just once. The same sample was also used in a study of yellow fever vaccine responses in identical twins.

Sample: memory (CD45RO+) T cells sorted from blood. These receptors were obtained from a young woman in good health.

This clonotype was detected only a few times. This rearrangement joins TRBV10-3 to TRBJ1-6; 9 nucleotides agree with TRBD1. Trimming cost V 8 bases and J 7 bases; bases outside gene matches: 6. CDR1 is ENHRY and CDR2 is SYGVKD in the germline V gene. This CDR3 has 14 residues. DNA for the CDR3: TGTGCCATCGGAACCGGGACAGGGAATTCACCCCTCCACTTT. This translates into CAIGTGTGNSPLHF.

This clonotype was recorded many times. The chain recombines TRBV14 with TRBJ2-3; D is ambiguous. Trimming took 0 bases from V and 5 from J, leaving 6 bases between them. CDR3 length equals 13 residues. CDR1 is SGHDN and CDR2 is FVKESK in the germline V gene. This chain's CDR3 is CASSQDFIDTQYF. CDR3 sequence (DNA): TGTGCCAGCAGCCAAGATTTTATAGATACGCAGTATTTT.

To note about this clonotype: The junction departs from the called germline gene at one end, perhaps through a read error. The chain carries TRBV30 and TRBJ2-1; D is unclear. This CDR3 spans 13 amino acids. Germline values: CDR1 GTSNPN, CDR2 SVGIG (reference sequence). The CDR3 DNA follows: TGTGCCTGGAGTTCAGACTCCCACAATGAGCAGTTCTTC. This gives the protein CAWSSDSHNEQFF. The full variable domain, with the rest looked up from reference TRBV30 and TRBJ2-1, is SQTIHQWPATLVQPVGSPLSLECTVEGTSNPNLYWYRQAAGRGLQLLFYSVGIGQISSEVPQNLSASRPQDRQFILSSKKLLLSDSGFYLCAWSSDSHNEQFFGPGTRLTVL.

The CDR3 spells CASSPTGVGTEAFF. In nucleotides, the CDR3 is TGCGCCAGCAGCCCGACAGGGGTCGGCACTGAAGCTTTCTTT. J is TRBJ1-1 and V is TRBV5-1, with 8 bases lining up with TRBD1. The CDR3 length is 14 residues. The germline V gene has CDR1 SGHRS and CDR2 YFSETQ. With V trimmed by 4 bases and J by 4 bases, 6 bases remained unmatched.

Many counts were recorded for this clonotype. This chain uses TRBV15 with TRBJ1-2, with D perhaps TRBD1 (5 bases). Trimming stripped 2 bases from V and 4 bases from J, with 14 bases between. The CDR3 sequence is 15 residues long. Per the germline V gene, CDR1 is LNHNV and CDR2 is YYDKDF (reference sequence). The CDR3 sequence is CATSRPTQGVYGYTF. CDR3 nucleotides: TGTGCCACCAGCAGACCCACCCAAGGGGTCTATGGCTACACCTTC.

The chain is built from TRBV28 and TRBJ1-2; the D is unclear. This CDR3 has 12 residues. The V gene lost 5 bases and the J gene lost 6 bases, with 10 bases spanning the gap. Germline assignment: CDR1 MDHEN and CDR2 SYDVKM. CDR3 in amino acids: CASSPRTHGYTF. The CDR3 nucleotides are TGTGCCAGCAGTCCCCGGACCCATGGCTACACCTTC.

This clonotype was seen repeatedly, ten times or more. The V and J genes are TRBV6-1 and TRBJ2-1; D is perhaps TRBD1 (6 bases). The CDR3 has 13 amino acids. V shed 6 bases and J shed 1 base, with 7 bases lying between them. CDR1 and CDR2 from the germline V gene are MNHNS and SASEGT. The CDR3 loop is CASRDRSYNEQFF. The DNA of the CDR3 is TGTGCCAGCAGGGACAGATCCTACAATGAGCAGTTCTTC.